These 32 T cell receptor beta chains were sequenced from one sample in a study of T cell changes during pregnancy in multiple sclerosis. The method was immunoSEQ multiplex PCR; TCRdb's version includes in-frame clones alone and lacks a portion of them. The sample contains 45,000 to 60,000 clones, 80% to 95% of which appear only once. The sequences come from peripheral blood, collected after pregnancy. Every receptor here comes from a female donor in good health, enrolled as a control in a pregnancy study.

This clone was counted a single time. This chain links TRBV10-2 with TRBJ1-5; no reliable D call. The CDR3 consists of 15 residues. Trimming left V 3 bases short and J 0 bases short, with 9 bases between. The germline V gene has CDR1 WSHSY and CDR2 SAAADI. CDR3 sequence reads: CASSDSGFSNQPQHF. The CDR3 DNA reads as TGCGCCAGCAGTGACTCGGGGTTTAGCAATCAGCCCCAGCATTTT.

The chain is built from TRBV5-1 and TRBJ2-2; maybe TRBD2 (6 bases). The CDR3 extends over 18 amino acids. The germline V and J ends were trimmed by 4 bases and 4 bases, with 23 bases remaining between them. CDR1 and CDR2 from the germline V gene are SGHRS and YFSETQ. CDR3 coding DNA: TGCGCCAGCAGCCTAGGTAGGGTGCGCGCGGGGTTCACCGGGGAGCTGTTTTTT. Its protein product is CASSLGRVRAGFTGELFF.

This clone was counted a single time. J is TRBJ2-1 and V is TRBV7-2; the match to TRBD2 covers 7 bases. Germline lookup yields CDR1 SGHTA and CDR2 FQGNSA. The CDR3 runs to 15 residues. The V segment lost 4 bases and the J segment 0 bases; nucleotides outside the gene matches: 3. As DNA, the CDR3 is TGTGCCAGCAGCTCCGAGCGGGACTCCTACAATGAGCAGTTCTTC. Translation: CASSSERDSYNEQFF.

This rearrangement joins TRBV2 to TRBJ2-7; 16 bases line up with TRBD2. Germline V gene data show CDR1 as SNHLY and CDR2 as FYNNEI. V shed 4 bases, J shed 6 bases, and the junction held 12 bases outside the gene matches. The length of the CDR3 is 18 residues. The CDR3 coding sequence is TGTGCCAGCAGTGGGGAGGGACTAGCGGGAGGGTTGGGCGGCGAGCAGTACTTC. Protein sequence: CASSGEGLAGGLGGEQYF. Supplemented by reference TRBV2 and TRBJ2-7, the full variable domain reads EPEVTQTPSHQVTQMGQEVILRCVPISNHLYFYWYRQILGQKVEFLVSFYNNEISEKSEIFDDQFSVERPDGSNFTLKIRSTKLEDSAMYFCASSGEGLAGGLGGEQYFGPGTRLTVT.

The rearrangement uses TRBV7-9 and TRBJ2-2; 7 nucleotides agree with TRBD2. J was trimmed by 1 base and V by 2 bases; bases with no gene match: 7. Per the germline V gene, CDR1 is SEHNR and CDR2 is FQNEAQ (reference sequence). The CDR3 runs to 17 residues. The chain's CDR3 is CASSLQGAGLNTGELFF. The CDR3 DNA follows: TGTGCCAGCAGCTTACAAGGAGCGGGATTGAACACCGGGGAGCTGTTTTTT.

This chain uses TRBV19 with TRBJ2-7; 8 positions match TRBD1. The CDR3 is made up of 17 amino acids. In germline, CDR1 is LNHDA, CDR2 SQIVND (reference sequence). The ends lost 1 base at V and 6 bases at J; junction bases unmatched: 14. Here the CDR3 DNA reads TGTGCCAGTAGTATAGGGGTCCGTACAGGGGGGAGAAGCGAGCAGTACTTC. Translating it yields CASSIGVRTGGRSEQYF.

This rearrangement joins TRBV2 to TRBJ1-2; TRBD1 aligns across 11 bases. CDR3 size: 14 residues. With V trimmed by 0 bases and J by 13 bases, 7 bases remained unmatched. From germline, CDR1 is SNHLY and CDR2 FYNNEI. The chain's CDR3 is CASSEAGQGARPTF. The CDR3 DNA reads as TGTGCCAGCAGTGAAGCCGGACAGGGGGCGAGGCCCACCTTC.

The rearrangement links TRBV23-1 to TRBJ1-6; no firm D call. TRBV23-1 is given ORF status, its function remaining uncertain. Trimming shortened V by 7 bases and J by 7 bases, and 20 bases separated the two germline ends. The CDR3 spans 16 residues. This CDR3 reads CASMLRDGAPNSPLHF. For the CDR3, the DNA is TGCGCCAGCATGTTACGAGATGGTGCACCAAATTCACCCCTCCACTTT.

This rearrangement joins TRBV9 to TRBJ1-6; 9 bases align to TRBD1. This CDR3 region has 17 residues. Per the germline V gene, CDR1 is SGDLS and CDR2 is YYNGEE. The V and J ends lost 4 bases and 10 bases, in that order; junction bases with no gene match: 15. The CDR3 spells CASSSRTGGEWDSPLHF. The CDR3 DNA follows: TGTGCCAGCAGCAGTAGAACAGGGGGCGAATGGGACTCACCCCTCCACTTT.

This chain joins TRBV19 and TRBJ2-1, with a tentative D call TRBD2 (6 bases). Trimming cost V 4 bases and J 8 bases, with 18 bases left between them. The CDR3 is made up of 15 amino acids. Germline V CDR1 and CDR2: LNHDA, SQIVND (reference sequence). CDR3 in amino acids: CASSRPQRAGHEQFF. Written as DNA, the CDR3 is TGTGCCAGTAGTAGGCCCCAGAGAGCGGGCCATGAGCAGTTCTTC.

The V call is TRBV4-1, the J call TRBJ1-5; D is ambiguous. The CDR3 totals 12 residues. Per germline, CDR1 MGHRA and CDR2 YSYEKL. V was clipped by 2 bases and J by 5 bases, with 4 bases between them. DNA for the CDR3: TGCGCCAGCAGCCAAATCGATCAGCCCCAGCATTTT. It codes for CASSQIDQPQHF.

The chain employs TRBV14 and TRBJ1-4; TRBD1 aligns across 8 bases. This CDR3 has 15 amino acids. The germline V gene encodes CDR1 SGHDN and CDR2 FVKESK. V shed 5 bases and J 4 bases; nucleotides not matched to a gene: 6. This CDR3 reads CASSRRTGRNEKLFF. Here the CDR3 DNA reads TGTGCCAGCAGCAGACGGACAGGGCGTAATGAAAAACTGTTTTTT.

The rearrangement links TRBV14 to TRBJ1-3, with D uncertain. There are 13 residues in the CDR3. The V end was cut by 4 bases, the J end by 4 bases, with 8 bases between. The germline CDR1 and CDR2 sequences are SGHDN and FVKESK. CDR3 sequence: CASSPSGGNTIYF. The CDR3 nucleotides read TGTGCCAGCAGCCCATCAGGAGGAAACACCATATATTTT.

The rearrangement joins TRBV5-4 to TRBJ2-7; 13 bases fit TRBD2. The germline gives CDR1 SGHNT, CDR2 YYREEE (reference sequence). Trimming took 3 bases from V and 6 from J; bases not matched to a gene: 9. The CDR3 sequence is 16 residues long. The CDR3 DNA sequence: TGTGCCAGCAGCTCGACTAGCGGGAGGTCCGGGGTCGAGCAGTACTTC. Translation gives CASSSTSGRSGVEQYF.

The CDR3 here is CASSYSGLASNEQFF. The CDR3 DNA sequence: TGTGCCAGCAGTTACTCGGGACTAGCGTCGAATGAGCAGTTCTTC. The chain combines TRBV6-5 with TRBJ2-1, with 10 bases fitting TRBD2. The CDR3 consists of 15 residues. V lost 0 bases to trimming and J lost 7 bases; unmatched junction nucleotides: 3. Germline lookup yields CDR1 MNHEY and CDR2 SVGAGI.

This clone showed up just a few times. The CDR3, as DNA: TGTGCCAGCACCGGACCGGGACAGGCTAATTCACCCCTCCACTTT. Translated, it gives CASTGPGQANSPLHF. This rearrangement joins TRBV2 to TRBJ1-6; the match to TRBD1 covers 8 bases. The CDR3 has 15 residues. Germline V CDR1 and CDR2: SNHLY, FYNNEI. V gave up 7 bases and J gave up 6 bases; unmatched junction bases: 8.

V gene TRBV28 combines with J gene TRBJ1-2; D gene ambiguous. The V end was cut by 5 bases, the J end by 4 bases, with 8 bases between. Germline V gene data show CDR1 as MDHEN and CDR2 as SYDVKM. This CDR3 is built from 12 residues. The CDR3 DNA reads TGTGCCAGCAGTCTTCTCCCCTATGGCTACACCTTC. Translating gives CASSLLPYGYTF.

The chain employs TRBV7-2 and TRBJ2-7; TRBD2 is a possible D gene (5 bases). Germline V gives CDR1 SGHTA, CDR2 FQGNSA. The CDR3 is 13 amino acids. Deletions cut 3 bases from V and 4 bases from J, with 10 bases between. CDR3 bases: TGTGCCAGCAGCTTCGGGGAAGGTTACGAGCAGTACTTC. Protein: CASSFGEGYEQYF.

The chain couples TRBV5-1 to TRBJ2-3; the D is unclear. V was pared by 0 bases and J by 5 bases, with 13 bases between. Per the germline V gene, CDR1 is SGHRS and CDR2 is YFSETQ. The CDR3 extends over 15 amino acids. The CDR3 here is CASSLVYPFLDTQYF. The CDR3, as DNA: TGCGCCAGCAGCTTGGTCTACCCCTTTTTAGATACGCAGTATTTT. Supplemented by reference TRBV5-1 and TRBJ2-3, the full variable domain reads KAGVTQTPRYLIKTRGQQVTLSCSPISGHRSVSWYQQTPGQGLQFLFEYFSETQRNKGNFPGRFSGRQFSNSRSEMNVSTLELGDSALYLCASSLVYPFLDTQYFGPGTRLTVL.

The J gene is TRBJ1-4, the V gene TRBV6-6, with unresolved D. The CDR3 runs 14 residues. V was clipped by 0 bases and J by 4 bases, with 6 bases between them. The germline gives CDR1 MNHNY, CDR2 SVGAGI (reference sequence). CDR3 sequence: CASSYSYGNEKLFF. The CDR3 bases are TGTGCCAGCAGTTACTCTTACGGTAATGAAAAACTGTTTTTT.

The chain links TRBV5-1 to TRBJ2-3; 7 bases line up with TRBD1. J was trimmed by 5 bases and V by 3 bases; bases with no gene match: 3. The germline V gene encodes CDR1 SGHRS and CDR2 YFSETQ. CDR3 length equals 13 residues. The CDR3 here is CASSSTGVDTQYF. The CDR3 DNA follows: TGCGCCAGCAGCTCAACAGGGGTAGATACGCAGTATTTT.

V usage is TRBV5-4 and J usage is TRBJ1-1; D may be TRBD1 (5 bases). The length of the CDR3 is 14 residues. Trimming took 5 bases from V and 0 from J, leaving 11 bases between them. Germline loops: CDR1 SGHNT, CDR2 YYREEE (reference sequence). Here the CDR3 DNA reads TGTGCCAGCAGTAGACAGCAAATGAACACTGAAGCTTTCTTT. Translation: CASSRQQMNTEAFF.

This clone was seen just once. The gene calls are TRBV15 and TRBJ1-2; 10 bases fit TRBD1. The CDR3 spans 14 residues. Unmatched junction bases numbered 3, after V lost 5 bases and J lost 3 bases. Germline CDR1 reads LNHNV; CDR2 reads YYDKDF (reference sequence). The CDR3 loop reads CATSEGQGHYGYTF. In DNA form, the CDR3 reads TGTGCCACCAGCGAGGGACAGGGGCACTATGGCTACACCTTC.

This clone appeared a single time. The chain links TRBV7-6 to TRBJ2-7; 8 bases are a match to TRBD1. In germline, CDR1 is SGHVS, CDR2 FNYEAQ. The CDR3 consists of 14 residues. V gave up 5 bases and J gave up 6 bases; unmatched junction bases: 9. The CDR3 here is CASSPTGGHSEQYF. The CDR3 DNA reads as TGTGCCAGCAGCCCTACAGGGGGTCACTCCGAGCAGTACTTC.

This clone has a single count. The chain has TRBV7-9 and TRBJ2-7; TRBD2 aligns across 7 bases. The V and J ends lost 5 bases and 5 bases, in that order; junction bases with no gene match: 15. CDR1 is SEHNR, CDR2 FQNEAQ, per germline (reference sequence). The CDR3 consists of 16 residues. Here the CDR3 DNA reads TGTGCCAGCAGCCCCCCGGGGGGTAGATTTGATAACGAGCAGTACTTC. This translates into CASSPPGGRFDNEQYF.

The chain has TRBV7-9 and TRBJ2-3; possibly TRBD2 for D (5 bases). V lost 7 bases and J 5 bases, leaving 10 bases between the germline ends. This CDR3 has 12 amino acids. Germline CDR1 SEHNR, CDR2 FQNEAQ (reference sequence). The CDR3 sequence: CASKPRGDTQYF. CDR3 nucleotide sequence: TGTGCCAGCAAACCTCGGGGAGATACGCAGTATTTT.

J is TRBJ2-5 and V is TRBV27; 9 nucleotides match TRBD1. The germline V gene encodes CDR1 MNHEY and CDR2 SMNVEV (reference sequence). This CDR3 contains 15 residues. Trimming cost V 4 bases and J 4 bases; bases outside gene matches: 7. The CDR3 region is CASSSLGTGSETQYF. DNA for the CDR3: TGTGCCAGCAGTTCACTCGGGACAGGGTCAGAGACCCAGTACTTC.

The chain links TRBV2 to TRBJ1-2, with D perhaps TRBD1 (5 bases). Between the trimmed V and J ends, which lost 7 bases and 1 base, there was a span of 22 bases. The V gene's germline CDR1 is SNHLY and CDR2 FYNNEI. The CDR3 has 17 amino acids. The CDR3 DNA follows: TGTGCCAGCAATTCGATCGTTTCGGGGGGTGGTAACTATGGCTACACCTTC. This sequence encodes CASNSIVSGGGNYGYTF.

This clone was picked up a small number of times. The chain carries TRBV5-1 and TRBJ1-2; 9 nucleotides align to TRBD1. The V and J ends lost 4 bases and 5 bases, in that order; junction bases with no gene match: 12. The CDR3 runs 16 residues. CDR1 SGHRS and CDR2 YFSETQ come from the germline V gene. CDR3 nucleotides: TGCGCCAGCAGCGTGGATGCGTTTGGGACAGGGTATGGCTACACCTTC. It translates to CASSVDAFGTGYGYTF.

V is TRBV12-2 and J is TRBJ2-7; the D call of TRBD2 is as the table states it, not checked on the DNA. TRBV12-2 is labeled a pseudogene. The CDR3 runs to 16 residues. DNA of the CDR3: TGTGCAAGTCGCCTAGATTACGGAGGGCCCCTTCGCGAGCAGTACTTC. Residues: CASRLDYGGPLREQYF.

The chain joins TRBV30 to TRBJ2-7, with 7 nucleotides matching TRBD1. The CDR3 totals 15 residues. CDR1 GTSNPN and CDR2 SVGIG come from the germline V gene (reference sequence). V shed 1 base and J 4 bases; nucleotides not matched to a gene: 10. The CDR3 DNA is TGTGCCTGGAGTGCTGAGGGGGACAGCATATACGAGCAGTACTTC. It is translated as CAWSAEGDSIYEQYF.

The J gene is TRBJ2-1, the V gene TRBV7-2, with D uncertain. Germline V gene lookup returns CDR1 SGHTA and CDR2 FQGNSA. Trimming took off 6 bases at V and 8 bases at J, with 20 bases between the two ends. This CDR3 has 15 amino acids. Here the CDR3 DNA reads TGTGCCAGCAGTCCAAGACGAGGTGGTGGTGATGAGCAGTTCTTC. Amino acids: CASSPRRGGGDEQFF.